The T cell receptor beta chain described here comes from a study of post-analysis software for immune sequencing data. Carried by the TCR beta cDNA libraries were unique molecular identifiers. TCRdb passed the PCR reads through MiXCR, listing each CDR3 protein once. This table has hundreds of thousands of distinct CDR3 sequences, roughly 27% appearing once. Whole-study findings and limits: F measure showed strong co-clustering of same-batch samples.

Turning to this clonotype: The antigen is not known.

Sequences were obtained from blood. This clonotype originated in a girl aged 10 to 17 with multiple sclerosis.

Here the CDR3 reads CSARFGGLADHKAPYNEQFF. In DNA, the CDR3 is TGCAGTGCTAGGTTTGGTGGACTAGCGGACCATAAAGCCCCCTACAATGAGCAGTTCTTC. V gene TRBV20-1 combines with J gene TRBJ2-1, with TRBD2 identical over 10 bases. V gave up 3 bases and J gave up 2 bases; unmatched junction bases: 19. CDR1 is DFQATT, CDR2 SNEGSKA, per germline (reference sequence). This CDR3 comprises 20 residues.